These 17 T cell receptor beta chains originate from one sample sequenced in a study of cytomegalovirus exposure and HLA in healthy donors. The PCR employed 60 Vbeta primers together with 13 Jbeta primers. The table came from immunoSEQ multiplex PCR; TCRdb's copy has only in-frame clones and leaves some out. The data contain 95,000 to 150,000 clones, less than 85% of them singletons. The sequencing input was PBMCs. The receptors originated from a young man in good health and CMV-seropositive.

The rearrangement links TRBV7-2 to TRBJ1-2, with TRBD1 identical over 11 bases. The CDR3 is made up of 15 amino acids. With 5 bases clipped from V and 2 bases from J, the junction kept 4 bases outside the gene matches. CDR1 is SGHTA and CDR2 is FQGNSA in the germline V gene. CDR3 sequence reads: CASSDRDRGNYGYTF. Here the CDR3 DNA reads TGTGCCAGCAGCGATAGGGACAGGGGGAACTATGGCTACACCTTC.

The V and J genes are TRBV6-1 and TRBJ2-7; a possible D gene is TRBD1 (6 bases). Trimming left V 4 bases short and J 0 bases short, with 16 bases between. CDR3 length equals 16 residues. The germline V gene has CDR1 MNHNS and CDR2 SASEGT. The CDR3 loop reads CASSGNRQAYSYEQYF. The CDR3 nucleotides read TGTGCCAGCAGTGGAAATAGACAGGCGTACTCCTACGAGCAGTACTTC.

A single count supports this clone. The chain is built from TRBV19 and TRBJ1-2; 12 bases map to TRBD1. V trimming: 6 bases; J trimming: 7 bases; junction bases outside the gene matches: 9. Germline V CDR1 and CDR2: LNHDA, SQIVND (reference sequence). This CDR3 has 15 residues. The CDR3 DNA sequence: TGTGCCAGTAGGCTCCCGGGACAGGGGGCGCGTGGCTACACCTTC. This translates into CASRLPGQGARGYTF.

In DNA form, the CDR3 reads TGTGCCAGCAGCTTAGGGGGGGTTTCCTCCTACGAGCAGTACTTC. The encoded protein is CASSLGGVSSYEQYF. J is TRBJ2-7 and V is TRBV7-2; TRBD2 is a possible D gene (6 bases). Trimming removed 1 base from V and 0 bases from J, with 10 bases in between. Germline loops: CDR1 SGHTA, CDR2 FQGNSA. The CDR3 runs 15 residues.

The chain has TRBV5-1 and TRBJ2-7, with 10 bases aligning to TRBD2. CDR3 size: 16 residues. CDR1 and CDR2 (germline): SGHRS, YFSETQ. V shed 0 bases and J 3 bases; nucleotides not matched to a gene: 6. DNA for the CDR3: TGCGCCAGCAGCTTGGCTAGCGGGGGCGCAGACTACGAGCAGTACTTC. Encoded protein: CASSLASGGADYEQYF.

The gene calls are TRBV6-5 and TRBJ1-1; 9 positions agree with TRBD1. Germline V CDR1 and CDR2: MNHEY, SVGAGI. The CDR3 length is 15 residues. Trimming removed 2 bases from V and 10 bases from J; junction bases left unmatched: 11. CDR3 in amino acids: CASSYATGTGSGAFF. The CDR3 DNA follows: TGTGCCAGCAGTTACGCAACCGGGACAGGGTCCGGAGCTTTCTTT.

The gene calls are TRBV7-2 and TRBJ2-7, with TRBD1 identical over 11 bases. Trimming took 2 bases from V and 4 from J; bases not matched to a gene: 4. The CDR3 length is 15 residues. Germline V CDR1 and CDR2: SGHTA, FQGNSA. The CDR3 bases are TGTGCCAGCAGCTTACAGGACAGGGGGCCGTACGAGCAGTACTTC. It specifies CASSLQDRGPYEQYF.

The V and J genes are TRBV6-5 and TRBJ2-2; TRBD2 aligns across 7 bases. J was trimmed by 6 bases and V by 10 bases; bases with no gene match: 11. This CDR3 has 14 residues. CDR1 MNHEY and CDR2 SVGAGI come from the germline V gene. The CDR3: CATKRGGDAGELFF. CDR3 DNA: TGTGCCACCAAACGGGGAGGGGATGCCGGGGAGCTGTTTTTT.

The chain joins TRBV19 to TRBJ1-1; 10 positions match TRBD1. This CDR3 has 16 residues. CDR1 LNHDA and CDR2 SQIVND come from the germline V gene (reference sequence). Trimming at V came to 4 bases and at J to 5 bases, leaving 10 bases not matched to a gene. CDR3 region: CASSKFPGQGITEAFF. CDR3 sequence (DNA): TGTGCCAGTAGTAAATTTCCGGGACAGGGGATAACTGAAGCTTTCTTT.

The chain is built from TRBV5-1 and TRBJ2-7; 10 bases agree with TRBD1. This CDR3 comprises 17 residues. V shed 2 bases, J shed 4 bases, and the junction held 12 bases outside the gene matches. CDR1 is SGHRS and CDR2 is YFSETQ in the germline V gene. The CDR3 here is CASSLSRRTGGAYEQYF. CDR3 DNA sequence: TGCGCCAGCAGCTTATCCCGAAGGACAGGGGGGGCGTACGAGCAGTACTTC.

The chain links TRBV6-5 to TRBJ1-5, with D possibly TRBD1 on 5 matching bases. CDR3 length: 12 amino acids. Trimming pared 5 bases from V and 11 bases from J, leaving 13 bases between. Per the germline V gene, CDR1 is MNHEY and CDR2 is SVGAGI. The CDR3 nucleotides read TGTGCCAGCAGTAGCAGGGATCTGACCCAGCATTTT. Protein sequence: CASSSRDLTQHF.

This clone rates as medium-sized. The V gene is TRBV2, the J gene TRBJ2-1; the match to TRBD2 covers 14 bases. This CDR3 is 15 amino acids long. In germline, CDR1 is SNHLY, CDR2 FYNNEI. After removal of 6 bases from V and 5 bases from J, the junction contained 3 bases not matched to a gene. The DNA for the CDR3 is TGTGCCAGCAGATGGACTAGCGGGGGGAACAATGAGCAGTTCTTC. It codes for CASRWTSGGNNEQFF.

This CDR3 is CASSSGQGMSYTF. The DNA of the CDR3 is TGTGCCAGCAGCAGTGGACAGGGTATGAGCTACACCTTC. The chain couples TRBV5-4 to TRBJ1-2; 8 positions agree with TRBD1. The CDR3 consists of 13 residues. The germline CDR1 and CDR2 sequences are SGHNT and YYREEE (reference sequence). Trimming took 4 bases from V and 9 from J; bases not matched to a gene: 8.

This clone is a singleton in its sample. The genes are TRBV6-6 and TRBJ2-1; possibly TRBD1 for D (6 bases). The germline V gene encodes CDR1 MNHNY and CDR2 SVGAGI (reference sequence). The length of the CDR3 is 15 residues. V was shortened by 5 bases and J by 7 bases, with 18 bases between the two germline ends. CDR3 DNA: TGTGCCAGCAGTACCCCACAGGGTGGTATGAATGAGCAGTTCTTC. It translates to CASSTPQGGMNEQFF.

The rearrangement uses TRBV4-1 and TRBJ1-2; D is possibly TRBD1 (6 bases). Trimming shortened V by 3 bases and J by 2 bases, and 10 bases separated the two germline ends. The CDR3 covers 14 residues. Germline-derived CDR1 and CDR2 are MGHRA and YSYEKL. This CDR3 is CASSHPDSNYGYTF. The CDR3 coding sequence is TGCGCCAGCAGCCACCCGGACAGCAACTATGGCTACACCTTC.

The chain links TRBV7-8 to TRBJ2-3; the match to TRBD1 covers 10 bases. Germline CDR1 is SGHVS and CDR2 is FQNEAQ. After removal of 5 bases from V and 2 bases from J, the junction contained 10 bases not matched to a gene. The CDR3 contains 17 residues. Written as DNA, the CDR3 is TGTGCCAGCAGCCCAACGACAGGGGGCCATAACACAGATACGCAGTATTTT. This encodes CASSPTTGGHNTDTQYF.

CDR3 DNA: TGCGCCAGCAGCGGACTAGCGGGGGCTAGTGCATCCTACGAGCAGTACTTC. As protein: CASSGLAGASASYEQYF. The rearrangement joins TRBV10-2 to TRBJ2-7; TRBD2 aligns across 13 bases. CDR1 WSHSY and CDR2 SAAADI come from the germline V gene. J lost 1 base, V lost 6 bases, and 9 bases had no gene match. CDR3 size: 17 residues.